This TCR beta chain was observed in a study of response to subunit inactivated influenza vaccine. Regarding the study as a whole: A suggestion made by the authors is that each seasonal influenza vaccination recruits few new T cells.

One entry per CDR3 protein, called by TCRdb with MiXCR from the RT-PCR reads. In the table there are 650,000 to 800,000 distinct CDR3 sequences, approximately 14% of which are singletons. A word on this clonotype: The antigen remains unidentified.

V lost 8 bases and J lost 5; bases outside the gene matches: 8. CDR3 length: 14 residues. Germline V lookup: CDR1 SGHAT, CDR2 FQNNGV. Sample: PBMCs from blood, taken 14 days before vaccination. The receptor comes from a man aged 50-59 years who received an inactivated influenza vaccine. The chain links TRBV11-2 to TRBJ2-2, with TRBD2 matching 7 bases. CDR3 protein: CASARWEGTGELFF. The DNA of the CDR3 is TGTGCCAGCGCGCGATGGGAGGGTACCGGGGAGCTGTTTTTT.